The next 14 T cell receptor beta chains were all read from a single sample in a study of cytomegalovirus exposure and HLA in healthy donors. The PCR contained 60 Vbeta and 13 Jbeta primers. The assay was immunoSEQ multiplex PCR, and TCRdb's table has in-frame clones only and misses some. The sample shows 150,000 to 200,000 clones, about 80% of them seen only once. The sequenced sample was PBMCs. All receptors come from a man aged 35 to 55 in good health and CMV-seropositive.

This chain links TRBV5-5 with TRBJ2-7; TRBD1 might be the D (5 bases). V lost 4 bases and J 5 bases, leaving 16 bases between the germline ends. CDR1 is SGHKS and CDR2 is YYEKEE in the germline V gene (reference sequence). The CDR3 totals 14 residues. The DNA of the CDR3 is TGTGCCAGCAGCCCGTCCTATGGGGCAAACGAGCAGTACTTC. Amino acid sequence: CASSPSYGANEQYF.

The chain combines TRBV2 with TRBJ2-2, with 7 bases that match TRBD1. Germline trimming cut 5 bases from V and 6 bases from J; bases unmatched to any gene: 3. Looked up from germline, CDR1 is SNHLY and CDR2 is FYNNEI. The CDR3 totals 13 residues. The CDR3 reads CASSQQGPGELFF. Written as DNA, the CDR3 is TGTGCCAGCAGTCAACAGGGGCCCGGGGAGCTGTTTTTT.

The rearrangement links TRBV5-6 to TRBJ2-7; 7 positions match TRBD1. CDR1 is SGHDT, CDR2 YYEEEE, per germline. V trimming: 4 bases; J trimming: 6 bases; junction bases outside the gene matches: 10. The length of the CDR3 is 14 residues. The DNA of the CDR3 is TGTGCCAGCAGCGGCGAAGGGACAGCTCGCGAGCAGTACTTC. Protein sequence: CASSGEGTAREQYF.

Worth noting for this clone: Compared with germline, one end of the junction differs, possibly owing to a read error. CDR3 sequence reads: CSSSSRQGGYEQYF. The CDR3 DNA sequence: TGTTCCAGCAGCTCTAGACAGGGTGGCTACGAGCAGTACTTC. This chain links TRBV7-9 with TRBJ2-7, with TRBD1 matching over 7 bases. The CDR3 covers 14 residues. CDR1 and CDR2 from the germline V gene are SEHNR and FQNEAQ (reference sequence).

The chain combines TRBV10-3 with TRBJ1-2; 8 bases match TRBD1. The germline V gene encodes CDR1 ENHRY and CDR2 SYGVKD. There are 16 residues in the CDR3. V trimming: 3 bases; J trimming: 2 bases; junction bases outside the gene matches: 8. The CDR3 reads CAISDAPDRVNYGYTF. The CDR3 DNA reads as TGTGCCATCAGTGACGCCCCGGACAGGGTCAACTATGGCTACACCTTC.

V gene TRBV28 combines with J gene TRBJ1-3, with D hard to call. This CDR3 is built from 16 residues. Germline V lookup: CDR1 MDHEN, CDR2 SYDVKM. V was shortened by 8 bases and J by 0 bases, with 17 bases between the two germline ends. The CDR3 coding sequence is TGTGCCAGCCAATCGCCATCGGGGAGCTCTGGAAACACCATATATTTT. Protein sequence: CASQSPSGSSGNTIYF.

The chain employs TRBV6-6 and TRBJ1-2; TRBD1 matches at 7 bases. Looked up from germline, CDR1 is MNHNY and CDR2 is SVGAGI (reference sequence). The CDR3 is made up of 12 amino acids. J gave up 8 bases and V 0 bases, and 0 bases lay outside the gene matches. The CDR3 sequence is CASSYSGGGYTF. DNA for the CDR3: TGTGCCAGCAGTTACTCAGGGGGCGGCTACACCTTC.

V is TRBV7-3 and J is TRBJ2-7, with TRBD2 matching 7 bases. The V gene end was trimmed by 5 bases and the J gene end by 2 bases; junction bases not matched to a gene: 9. This CDR3 has 15 amino acids. The V gene's germline CDR1 is SGHTA and CDR2 FQGTGA. CDR3 sequence: CASSPGPSGTYEQYF. CDR3 sequence (DNA): TGTGCCAGCAGCCCAGGTCCTAGCGGAACCTACGAGCAGTACTTC. The full variable domain, its missing parts supplied by reference TRBV7-3 and TRBJ2-7, is GAGVSQTPSNKVTEKGKYVELRCDPISGHTALYWYRQSLGQGPEFLIYFQGTGAADDSGLPNDRFFAVRPEGSVSTLKIQRTERGDSAVYLCASSPGPSGTYEQYFGPGTRLTVT.

This sequence joins TRBV5-1 and TRBJ1-4; D gene unclear. V lost 1 base and J 5 bases, leaving 9 bases between the germline ends. This CDR3 is 14 amino acids long. The germline V gene encodes CDR1 SGHRS and CDR2 YFSETQ. DNA of the CDR3: TGCGCCAGCAGCTTGTATTCCGGGAATGAAAAACTGTTTTTT. This codes for CASSLYSGNEKLFF.

The chain employs TRBV7-2 and TRBJ1-2, with D maybe TRBD1 (6 bases). Germline V gene data show CDR1 as SGHTA and CDR2 as FQGNSA. The V and J ends lost 4 bases and 8 bases respectively, with 23 bases between them. The CDR3 runs 16 residues. The CDR3 is CASSSSGVQGRRGYTF. The CDR3, as DNA: TGTGCCAGCAGCTCCAGTGGTGTCCAGGGGAGACGGGGCTACACCTTC.

The rearrangement joins TRBV6-1 to TRBJ1-2; TRBD1 agrees at 7 bases. V lost 6 bases to trimming and J lost 6 bases; unmatched junction nucleotides: 4. The CDR3 extends over 12 amino acids. Germline values: CDR1 MNHNS, CDR2 SASEGT. The CDR3 is CASRVTGNGYTF. In DNA, the CDR3 is TGTGCCAGCAGGGTGACAGGGAATGGCTACACCTTC.

For the CDR3, the DNA is TGTGCCAGCAGCTTAGAGTTAGGGGCAGACACCGGGGAGCTGTTTTTT. Translated, it gives CASSLELGADTGELFF. The chain carries TRBV11-2 and TRBJ2-2; weak D call: TRBD1 (5 bases). In germline, CDR1 is SGHAT, CDR2 FQNNGV. V was pared by 0 bases and J by 3 bases, with 11 bases between. The CDR3 has 16 residues.

This chain links TRBV28 with TRBJ2-3, with TRBD2 matching over 7 bases. This CDR3 region has 15 residues. Germline values: CDR1 MDHEN, CDR2 SYDVKM. J gave up 2 bases and V 3 bases, and 5 bases lay outside the gene matches. The CDR3 here is CASSFASGPTDTQYF. The CDR3 bases are TGTGCCAGCAGTTTCGCTAGCGGCCCCACAGATACGCAGTATTTT. The whole variable domain, filled in from reference TRBV28 and TRBJ2-3, reads DVKVTQSSRYLVKRTGEKVFLECVQDMDHENMFWYRQDPGLGLRLIYFSYDVKMKEKGDIPEGYSVSREKKERFSLILESASTNQTSMYLCASSFASGPTDTQYFGPGTRLTVL.

The chain uses TRBV5-1 and TRBJ1-2; 9 bases map to TRBD1. This CDR3 has 13 residues. The germline V gene encodes CDR1 SGHRS and CDR2 YFSETQ. Losses at the gene ends were 4 bases for V and 8 bases for J; bases not matched to a gene: 6. The CDR3 DNA sequence: TGCGCCAGCAGCATGGGACAGGGTGGGGGCTACACCTTC. Translation gives CASSMGQGGGYTF.